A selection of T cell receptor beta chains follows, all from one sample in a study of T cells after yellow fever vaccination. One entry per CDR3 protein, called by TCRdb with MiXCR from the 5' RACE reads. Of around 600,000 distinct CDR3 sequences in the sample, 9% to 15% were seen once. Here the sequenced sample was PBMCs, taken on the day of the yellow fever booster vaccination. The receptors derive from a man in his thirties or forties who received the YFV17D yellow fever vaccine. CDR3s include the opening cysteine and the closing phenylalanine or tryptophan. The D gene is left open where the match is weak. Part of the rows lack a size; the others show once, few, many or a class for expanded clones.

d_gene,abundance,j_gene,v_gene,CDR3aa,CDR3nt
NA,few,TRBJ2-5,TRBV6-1,CASRQGVQETQYF,TGTGCCAGCAGGCAGGGTGTCCAAGAGACCCAGTACTTC
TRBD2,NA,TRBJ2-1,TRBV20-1,CSARAGVENEQFF,TGCAGTGCTAGGGCGGGAGTGGAGAATGAGCAGTTCTTC
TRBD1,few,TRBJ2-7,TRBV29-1,CSVEASGTGKYEQYF,TGCAGCGTTGAGGCCTCAGGGACAGGGAAGTACGAGCAGTACTTC
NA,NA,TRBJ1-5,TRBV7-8,CASSPRVGGSNQPQHF,TGTGCCAGCAGCCCCCGGGTGGGGGGCAGCAATCAGCCCCAGCATTTT
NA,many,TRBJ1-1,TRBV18,CASSPRETEAFF,TGTGCCAGCTCACCACGGGAAACTGAAGCTTTCTTT
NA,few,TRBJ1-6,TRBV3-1,CASSQAPRSPLHF,TGTGCCAGCAGCCAAGCCCCACGGTCACCCCTCCACTTT
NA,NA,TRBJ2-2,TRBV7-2,CASSLGILAGEQFF,TGTGCCAGCAGCTTAGGTATCCTGGCCGGGGAGCAGTTTTTT
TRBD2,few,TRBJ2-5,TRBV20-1,CSAGGGAEQETQYF,TGCAGTGCTGGGGGAGGGGCAGAGCAAGAGACCCAGTACTTC
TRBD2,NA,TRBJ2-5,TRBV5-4,CASSPRGSGSRIQTQYF,TGTGCCAGCAGCCCCCGGGGGAGCGGGAGTAGGATACAGACCCAGTACTTC
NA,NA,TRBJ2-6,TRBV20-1,CSASPNPGANVLTF,TGCAGTGCTAGCCCCAATCCTGGGGCCAACGTCCTGACTTTC
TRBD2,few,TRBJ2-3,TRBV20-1,CSARDPAGGTDTQYF,TGCAGTGCTAGAGATCCCGCGGGAGGGACCGATACGCAGTATTTT
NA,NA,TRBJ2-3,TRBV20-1,CSARPLAHDTQYF,TGCAGTGCTAGACCACTAGCCCACGATACGCAGTATTTT
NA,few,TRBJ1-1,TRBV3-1,CASSQKYHPGNTEAFF,TGTGCCAGCAGCCAAAAATATCACCCTGGGAACACTGAAGCTTTCTTT
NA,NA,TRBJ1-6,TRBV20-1,CSAIFVTTNSPLHF,TGCAGTGCTATTTTTGTGACTACGAATTCACCCCTCCACTTT
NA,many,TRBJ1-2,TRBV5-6,CASSPGGLYGYTF,TGTGCCAGCAGCCCCGGTGGGCTGTATGGCTACACCTTC
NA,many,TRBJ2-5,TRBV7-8,CASSPPRGQGGRETQYF,TGTGCCAGCAGCCCTCCCCGAGGGCAGGGGGGAAGAGAGACCCAGTACTTC
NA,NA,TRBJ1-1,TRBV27,CASSLRVGMNTEAFF,TGTGCCAGCAGTTTAAGGGTGGGCATGAACACTGAAGCTTTCTTT
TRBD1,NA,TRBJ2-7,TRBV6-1,CASSRRWTGGHEQYF,TGTGCCAGCAGTCGGCGGTGGACAGGGGGCCACGAGCAGTACTTC
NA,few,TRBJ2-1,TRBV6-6,CASSFSQGYEQFF,TGTGCCAGCAGTTTTTCACAGGGATATGAGCAGTTCTTC